The T cell receptor (beta chain) described here comes from a study of T cells in Graves' hyperthyroidism and ophthalmopathy. V was trimmed by 0 bases and J by 4 bases, leaving 10 bases between them. The CDR3 covers 14 residues. Germline V lookup: CDR1 SGHRS, CDR2 YFSETQ. This clonotype turned up a few times. TCR beta CDR3 region amplification was performed from RNA transcripts. The TCR CDR3 first-round RT-PCR relied on the HTBI primer set. Each CDR3 protein is one row after TCRdb ran MiXCR on the multiplex PCR reads. The table records under 400,000 distinct CDR3 sequences, approximately 25% of them present only once. Patients were excluded because of uncontrolled infection, other autoimmune disease, pregnancy or lactation. Every diagnosis used clinical symptoms, serum thyroxine and TRAb, thyroid ultrasound and orbital computed tomography.

The TCR was taken from a middle-aged man with Graves' hyperthyroidism. The genes are TRBV5-1 and TRBJ2-5, with no clear D. The sample was blood. The DNA of the CDR3 is TGCGCCAGCAGCTTGGCCCTAGTGAGAGAGACCCAGTACTTC. Translating it yields CASSLALVRETQYF.